This T cell receptor (beta chain) appears in the sequencing data of a study of blood T cell repertoires in COVID-19. Original data processing: From reference gene primer amplification, estimates of nucleated cell counts were derived. Clones were read by immunoSEQ multiplex PCR, and TCRdb kept only the in-frame ones, dropping some. Clone size and the V and J calls come from that table; the DNA yielded D and trimming. The sample gives over 100,000 clones, approximately 84% of which show up once; over 1.2% is in the top ten. There are 15 residues in the CDR3. The germline V and J ends were trimmed by 1 base and 7 bases, with 14 bases remaining between them. CDR1 is MNHNS, CDR2 SASEGT, per germline.

The genes are TRBV6-1 and TRBJ2-1; D might be TRBD1 (5 bases). The material sequenced was peripheral blood. The TCR sequence derives from a man aged 35-49 years with acute or convalescent COVID-19. The CDR3 is CASSEVVGRGNEQFF. The CDR3 nucleotides are TGTGCCAGCAGTGAAGTGGTGGGGCGCGGAAATGAGCAGTTCTTC.